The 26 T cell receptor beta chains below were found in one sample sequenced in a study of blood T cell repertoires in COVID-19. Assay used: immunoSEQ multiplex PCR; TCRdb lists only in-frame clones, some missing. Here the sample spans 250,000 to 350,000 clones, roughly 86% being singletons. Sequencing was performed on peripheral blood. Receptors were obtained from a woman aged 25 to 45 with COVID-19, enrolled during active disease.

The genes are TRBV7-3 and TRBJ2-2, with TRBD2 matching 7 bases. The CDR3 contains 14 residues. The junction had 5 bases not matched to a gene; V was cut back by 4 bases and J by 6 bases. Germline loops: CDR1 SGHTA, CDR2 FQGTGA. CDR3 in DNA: TGTGCCAGCAGCTCCGGACTAGGTGCCGGGGAGCTGTTTTTT. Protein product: CASSSGLGAGELFF.

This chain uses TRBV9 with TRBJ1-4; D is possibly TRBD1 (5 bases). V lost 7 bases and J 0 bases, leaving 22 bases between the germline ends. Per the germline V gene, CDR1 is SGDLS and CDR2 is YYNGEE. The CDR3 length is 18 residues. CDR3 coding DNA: TGTGCCAGCGGCCCCGGGACTTTTACCCCTTCAACTAATGAAAAACTGTTTTTT. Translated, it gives CASGPGTFTPSTNEKLFF.

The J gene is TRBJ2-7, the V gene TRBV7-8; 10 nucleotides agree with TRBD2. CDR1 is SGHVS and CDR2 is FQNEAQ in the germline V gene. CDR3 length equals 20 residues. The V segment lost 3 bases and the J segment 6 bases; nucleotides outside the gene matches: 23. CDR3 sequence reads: CASSLGGRQVLAGGSGEQYF. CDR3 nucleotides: TGTGCCAGCAGCTTGGGAGGGAGGCAGGTTTTAGCGGGAGGATCGGGCGAGCAGTACTTC.

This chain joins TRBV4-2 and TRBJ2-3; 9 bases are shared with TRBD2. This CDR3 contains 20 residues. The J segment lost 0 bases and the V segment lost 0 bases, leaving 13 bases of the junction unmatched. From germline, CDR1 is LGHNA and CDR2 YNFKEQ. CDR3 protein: CASSQDIVHSGSWSTDTQYF. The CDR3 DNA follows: TGTGCCAGCAGCCAAGATATTGTCCATAGCGGGAGCTGGAGCACAGATACGCAGTATTTT.

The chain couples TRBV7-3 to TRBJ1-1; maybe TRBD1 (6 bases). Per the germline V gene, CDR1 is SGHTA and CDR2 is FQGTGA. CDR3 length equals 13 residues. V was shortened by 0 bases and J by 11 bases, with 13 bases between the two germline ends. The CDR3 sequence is CASSLTAGDTAFF. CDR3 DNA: TGTGCCAGCAGCTTAACCGCCGGGGACACCGCTTTCTTT. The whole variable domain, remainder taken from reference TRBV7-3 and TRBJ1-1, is GAGVSQTPSNKVTEKGKYVELRCDPISGHTALYWYRQSLGQGPEFLIYFQGTGAADDSGLPNDRFFAVRPEGSVSTLKIQRTERGDSAVYLCASSLTAGDTAFFGQGTRLTVV.

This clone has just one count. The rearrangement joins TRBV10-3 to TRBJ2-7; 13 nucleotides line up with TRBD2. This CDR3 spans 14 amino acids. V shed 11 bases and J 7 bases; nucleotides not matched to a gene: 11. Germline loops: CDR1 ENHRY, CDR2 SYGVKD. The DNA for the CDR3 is TGTGCCGCCACCGGGACTAGCGGGGTCTGGGAGCAGTACTTC. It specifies CAATGTSGVWEQYF.

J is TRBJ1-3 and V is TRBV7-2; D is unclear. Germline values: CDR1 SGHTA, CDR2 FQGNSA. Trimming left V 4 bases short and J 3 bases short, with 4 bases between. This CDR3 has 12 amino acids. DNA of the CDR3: TGTGCCAGCAGCTCGGTTGGAAACACCATATATTTT. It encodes CASSSVGNTIYF.

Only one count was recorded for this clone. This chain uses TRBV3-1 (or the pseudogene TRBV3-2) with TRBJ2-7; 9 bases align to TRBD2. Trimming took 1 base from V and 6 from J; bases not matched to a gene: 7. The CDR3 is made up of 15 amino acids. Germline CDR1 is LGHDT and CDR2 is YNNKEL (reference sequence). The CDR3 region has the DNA TGTGCCAGCAGCCAAGGGCTAGCGGGATTTTTCGAGCAGTACTTC. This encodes CASSQGLAGFFEQYF.

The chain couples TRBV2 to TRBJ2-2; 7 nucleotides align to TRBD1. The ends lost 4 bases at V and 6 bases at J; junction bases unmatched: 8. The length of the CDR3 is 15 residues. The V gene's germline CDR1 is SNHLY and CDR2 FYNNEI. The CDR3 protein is CASSGQGTSAGELFF. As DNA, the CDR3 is TGTGCCAGCAGTGGACAGGGCACGTCCGCCGGGGAGCTGTTTTTT.

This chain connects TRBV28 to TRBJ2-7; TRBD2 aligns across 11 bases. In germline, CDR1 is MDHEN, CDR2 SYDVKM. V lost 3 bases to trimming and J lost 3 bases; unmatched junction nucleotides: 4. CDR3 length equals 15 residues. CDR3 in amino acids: CASSLGTSGFYEQYF. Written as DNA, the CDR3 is TGTGCCAGCAGTTTGGGGACTAGCGGATTCTACGAGCAGTACTTC.

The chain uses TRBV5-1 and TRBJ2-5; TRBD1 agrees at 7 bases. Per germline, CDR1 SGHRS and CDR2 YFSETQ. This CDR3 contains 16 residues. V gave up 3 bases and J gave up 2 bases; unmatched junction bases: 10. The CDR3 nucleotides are TGCGCCAGCAGCTGGAACGCCGGGACAGCACAAGAGACCCAGTACTTC. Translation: CASSWNAGTAQETQYF. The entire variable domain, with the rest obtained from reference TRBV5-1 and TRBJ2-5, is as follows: KAGVTQTPRYLIKTRGQQVTLSCSPISGHRSVSWYQQTPGQGLQFLFEYFSETQRNKGNFPGRFSGRQFSNSRSEMNVSTLELGDSALYLCASSWNAGTAQETQYFGPGTRLLVL.

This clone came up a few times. CDR3 residues: CASSLVPSGDYEQYF. DNA for the CDR3: TGCGCCAGCAGCTTGGTCCCTAGCGGGGACTACGAGCAGTACTTC. The rearrangement joins TRBV5-1 to TRBJ2-7, with TRBD2 matching over 9 bases. CDR1 and CDR2 (germline): SGHRS, YFSETQ. This CDR3 comprises 15 residues. With 0 bases clipped from V and 3 bases from J, the junction kept 4 bases outside the gene matches. The variable domain in full, with the rest retrieved from reference TRBV5-1 and TRBJ2-7, is KAGVTQTPRYLIKTRGQQVTLSCSPISGHRSVSWYQQTPGQGLQFLFEYFSETQRNKGNFPGRFSGRQFSNSRSEMNVSTLELGDSALYLCASSLVPSGDYEQYFGPGTRLTVT.

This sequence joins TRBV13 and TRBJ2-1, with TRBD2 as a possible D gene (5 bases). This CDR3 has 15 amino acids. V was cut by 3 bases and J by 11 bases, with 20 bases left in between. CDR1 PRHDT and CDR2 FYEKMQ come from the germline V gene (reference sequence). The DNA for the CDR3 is TGTGCCAGCAGCTTTGCCTGGACTGGAGACAACAAGCAGTTCTTC. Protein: CASSFAWTGDNKQFF.

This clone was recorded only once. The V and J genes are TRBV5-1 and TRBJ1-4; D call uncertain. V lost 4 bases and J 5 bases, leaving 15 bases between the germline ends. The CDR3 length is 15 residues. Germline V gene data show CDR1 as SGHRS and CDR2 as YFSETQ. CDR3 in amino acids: CASSPDGMPNEKLFF. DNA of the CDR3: TGCGCCAGCAGCCCCGACGGGATGCCGAATGAAAAACTGTTTTTT.

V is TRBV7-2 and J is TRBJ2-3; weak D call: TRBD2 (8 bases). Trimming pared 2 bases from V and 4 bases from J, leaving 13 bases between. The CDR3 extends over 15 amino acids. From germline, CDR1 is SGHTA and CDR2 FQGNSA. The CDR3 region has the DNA TGTGCCAGCAGCTTAAGTAGCGGGACAGCAGATACGCAGTATTTT. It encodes CASSLSSGTADTQYF.

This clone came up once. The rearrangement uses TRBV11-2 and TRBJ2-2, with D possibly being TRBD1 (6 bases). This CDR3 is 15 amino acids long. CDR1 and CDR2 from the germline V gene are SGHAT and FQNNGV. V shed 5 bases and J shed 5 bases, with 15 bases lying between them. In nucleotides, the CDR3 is TGTGCCAGCAGCCCCGCCCACAGGGCTACCGGGGAGCTGTTTTTT. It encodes CASSPAHRATGELFF.

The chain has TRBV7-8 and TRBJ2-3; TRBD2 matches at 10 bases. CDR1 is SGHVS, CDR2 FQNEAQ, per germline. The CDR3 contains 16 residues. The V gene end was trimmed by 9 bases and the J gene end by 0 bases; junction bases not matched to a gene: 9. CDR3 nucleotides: TGTGCCAGTTCGAGCGGGAGGGAAGGGAGCACAGATACGCAGTATTTT. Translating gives CASSSGREGSTDTQYF.

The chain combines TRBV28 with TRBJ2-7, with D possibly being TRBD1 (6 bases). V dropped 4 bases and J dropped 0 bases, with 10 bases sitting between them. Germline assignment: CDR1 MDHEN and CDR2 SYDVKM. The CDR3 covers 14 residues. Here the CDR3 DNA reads TGTGCCAGCAGTTCCCGGGACAACTCCTACGAGCAGTACTTC. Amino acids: CASSSRDNSYEQYF.

The CDR3 nucleotides read TGTGCCAGTGGGACTGCAAAAGGCACAGATACGCAGTATTTT. This translates into CASGTAKGTDTQYF. The rearrangement uses TRBV27 and TRBJ2-3; possibly TRBD2 for D (6 bases). The CDR3 is made up of 14 amino acids. The V and J ends lost 9 bases and 1 base respectively, with 14 bases between them. Germline V gene data show CDR1 as MNHEY and CDR2 as SMNVEV (reference sequence).

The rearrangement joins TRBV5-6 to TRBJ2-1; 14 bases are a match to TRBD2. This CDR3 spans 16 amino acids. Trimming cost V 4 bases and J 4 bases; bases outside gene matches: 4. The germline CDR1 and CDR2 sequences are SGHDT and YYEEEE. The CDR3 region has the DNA TGTGCCAGCAGCGCCAGACTAGCGGGGGGGTACAATGAGCAGTTCTTC. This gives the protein CASSARLAGGYNEQFF.

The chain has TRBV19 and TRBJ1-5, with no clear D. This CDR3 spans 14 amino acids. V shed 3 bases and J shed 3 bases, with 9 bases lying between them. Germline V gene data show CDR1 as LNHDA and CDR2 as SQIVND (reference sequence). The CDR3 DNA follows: TGTGCCAGTAGTATGAAACATGTCAATCAGCCCCAGCATTTT. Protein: CASSMKHVNQPQHF.

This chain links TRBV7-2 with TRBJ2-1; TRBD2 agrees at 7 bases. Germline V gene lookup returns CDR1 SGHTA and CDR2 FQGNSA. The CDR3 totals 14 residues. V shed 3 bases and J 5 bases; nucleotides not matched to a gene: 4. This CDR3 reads CASSFNRGDNEQFF. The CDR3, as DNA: TGTGCCAGCAGCTTCAATCGGGGGGACAATGAGCAGTTCTTC.

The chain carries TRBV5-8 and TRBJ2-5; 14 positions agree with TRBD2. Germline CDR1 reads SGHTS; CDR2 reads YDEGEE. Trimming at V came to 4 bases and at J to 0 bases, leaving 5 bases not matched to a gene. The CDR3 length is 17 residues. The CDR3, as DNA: TGTGCCAGCAGCCAAGGACTAGCGGGAGGTCACCAAGAGACCCAGTACTTC. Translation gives CASSQGLAGGHQETQYF.

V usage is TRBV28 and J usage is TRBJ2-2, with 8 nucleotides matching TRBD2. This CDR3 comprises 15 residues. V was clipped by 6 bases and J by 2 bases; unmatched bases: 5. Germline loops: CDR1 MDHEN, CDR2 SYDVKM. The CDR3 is CASRTSGFNTGELFF. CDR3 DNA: TGTGCCAGCAGAACTAGCGGATTTAACACCGGGGAGCTGTTTTTT. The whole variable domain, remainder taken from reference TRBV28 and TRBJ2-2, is DVKVTQSSRYLVKRTGEKVFLECVQDMDHENMFWYRQDPGLGLRLIYFSYDVKMKEKGDIPEGYSVSREKKERFSLILESASTNQTSMYLCASRTSGFNTGELFFGEGSRLTVL.

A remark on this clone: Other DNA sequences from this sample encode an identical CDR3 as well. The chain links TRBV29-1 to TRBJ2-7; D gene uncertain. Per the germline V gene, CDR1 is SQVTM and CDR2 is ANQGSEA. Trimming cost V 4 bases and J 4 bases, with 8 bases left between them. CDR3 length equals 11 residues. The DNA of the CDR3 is TGCAGCGTTGGGTCGAGTTACGAGCAGTACTTC. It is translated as CSVGSSYEQYF.

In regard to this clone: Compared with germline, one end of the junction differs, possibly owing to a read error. This CDR3 reads CASSHKGLANEQHF. CDR3 coding DNA: TGTGCCAGCAGTCACAAGGGACTGGCAAACGAGCAGCACTTC. The chain couples TRBV6-5 to TRBJ2-7, with D possibly TRBD2 on 6 matching bases. CDR1 MNHEY and CDR2 SVGAGI come from the germline V gene. CDR3 length: 14 amino acids.